These T cell receptor beta chains were read from a single sample in a study of human T cells and chemical hapten exposure. From the RACE reads, TCRdb called clonotypes with MiXCR, one entry per CDR3 protein. The table shows more than 80,000 distinct CDR3 sequences, with 9.5% to 15% occurring only once. Sequenced material: whole blood, taken in connection with sensitization to the hapten diphenylcyclopropenone (DPC). All receptors derive from a woman aged 45-65 years with alopecia areata. Some clones in this sample may be carry-over from other donors' samples. Both conserved end residues are part of each CDR3. Fields, in order: V gene, D gene, J gene, clone size, CDR3 DNA, CDR3 protein. A D gene is named only where the DNA matches it firmly. Clone size, where shown, is once, few, many, or a class for clones that have expanded.

V gene: TRBV6-5
D gene: -
J gene: TRBJ1-5
clone size: few
CDR3 DNA: TGTGCCAGCAGTTACGACGGGAGCGGTCAGCCCCAGCATTTT
CDR3 protein: CASSYDGSGQPQHF

V gene: TRBV18
D gene: -
J gene: TRBJ1-3
clone size: -
CDR3 DNA: TGTGCCAGCTCACCACCATCGGGACGTACCTCTGGAAACACCATATATTTT
CDR3 protein: CASSPPSGRTSGNTIYF

V gene: TRBV7-9
D gene: TRBD2
J gene: TRBJ2-7
clone size: many
CDR3 DNA: TGTGCCAGCAGCTTAGAGGGAGCGGGACCCTACGAGCAGTACTTC
CDR3 protein: CASSLEGAGPYEQYF

V gene: TRBV4-3
D gene: TRBD2
J gene: TRBJ2-5
clone size: -
CDR3 DNA: TGCGCCAGCAGCCCGCAGCGGGGGGCGGGGCAAGAGACCCAGTACTTC
CDR3 protein: CASSPQRGAGQETQYF

V gene: TRBV28
D gene: -
J gene: TRBJ2-7
clone size: -
CDR3 DNA: TGTGCCATCGAAGGAGGCTACGAGCAGTACTTC
CDR3 protein: CAIEGGYEQYF

V gene: TRBV7-9
D gene: TRBD2
J gene: TRBJ2-2
clone size: -
CDR3 DNA: TGTGCCAGCAGCTCGGCTACTAGCGGGAGACCCACCGGGGAGCTGTTTTTT
CDR3 protein: CASSSATSGRPTGELFF

V gene: TRBV19
D gene: -
J gene: TRBJ1-5
clone size: few
CDR3 DNA: TGTGCCAGTAGTTCAGTGCCCCGTCAGCCCCAGCATTTT
CDR3 protein: CASSSVPRQPQHF

V gene: TRBV12-3/TRBV12-4
D gene: -
J gene: TRBJ1-5
clone size: many
CDR3 DNA: TGTGCCAGCAGCCCCACAGGGCAGAATCAGCCCCAGCATTTT
CDR3 protein: CASSPTGQNQPQHF

V gene: TRBV11-2
D gene: -
J gene: TRBJ2-2
clone size: many
CDR3 DNA: TGTGCCAGCAGCCCCCAGAATTCCGGGGAGCTGTTTTTT
CDR3 protein: CASSPQNSGELFF

V gene: TRBV11-3
D gene: TRBD2
J gene: TRBJ2-1
clone size: few
CDR3 DNA: TGTGCCAGCAGTCATACCACCGGGACTAGCGGCAATGAGCAGTTCTTC
CDR3 protein: CASSHTTGTSGNEQFF

V gene: TRBV20-1
D gene: TRBD1
J gene: TRBJ2-7
clone size: -
CDR3 DNA: TGCAGTGCTAGTCTTTCCCGGGGACAGACCTACGAGCAGTACTTC
CDR3 protein: CSASLSRGQTYEQYF

V gene: TRBV18
D gene: TRBD1
J gene: TRBJ1-1
clone size: many
CDR3 DNA: TGTGCCAGCTCACCATCGGACAGGGGGCTCACTGAAGCTTTCTTT
CDR3 protein: CASSPSDRGLTEAFF

V gene: TRBV18
D gene: TRBD1
J gene: TRBJ2-2
clone size: few
CDR3 DNA: TGTGCCAGCTCCACCACCCCTGCGAGGGGGCGCCCCGGGGAGCTGTTTTTT
CDR3 protein: CASSTTPARGRPGELFF

V gene: TRBV28
D gene: -
J gene: TRBJ1-2
clone size: few
CDR3 DNA: TGTGCCAGCAGTTTGATTGACAGGTACTATGGCTACACCTTC
CDR3 protein: CASSLIDRYYGYTF

V gene: TRBV28
D gene: TRBD1
J gene: TRBJ1-1
clone size: few
CDR3 DNA: TGTGCCAGCAGCCCAGACAGGGGGGAAGCTTTCTTT
CDR3 protein: CASSPDRGEAFF

V gene: TRBV5-4
D gene: -
J gene: TRBJ2-7
clone size: few
CDR3 DNA: TGTGCCAGCACCATTCGCGGACAGATCTACGAGCAGTACTTC
CDR3 protein: CASTIRGQIYEQYF

V gene: TRBV5-4
D gene: -
J gene: TRBJ2-5
clone size: few
CDR3 DNA: TGTGCCAGCAGCTTCCCGTCTCAAGAGACCCAGTACTTC
CDR3 protein: CASSFPSQETQYF

V gene: TRBV7-9
D gene: -
J gene: TRBJ1-1
clone size: many
CDR3 DNA: TGTGCCAGCAGCTTGAGTCAGCAGAACACTGAAGCTTTCTTT
CDR3 protein: CASSLSQQNTEAFF

V gene: TRBV6-5
D gene: -
J gene: TRBJ2-2
clone size: -
CDR3 DNA: TGTGCCAGCACCAATTGGTTAGCGGCCACCGGGGAGCTGTTTTTT
CDR3 protein: CASTNWLAATGELFF

V gene: TRBV12-3/TRBV12-4
D gene: TRBD2
J gene: TRBJ2-5
clone size: many
CDR3 DNA: TGTGCCAGCAGCCTACCGACTAGCGGGAGGGCCCGGGAGACCCAGTACTTC
CDR3 protein: CASSLPTSGRARETQYF

V gene: TRBV28
D gene: -
J gene: TRBJ2-3
clone size: -
CDR3 DNA: TGTGCCAGCAGTTTATACAGGGATTGGTCTGCCCGGGGGACGCAGTATTTT
CDR3 protein: CASSLYRDWSARGTQYF

V gene: TRBV11-2
D gene: TRBD2
J gene: TRBJ2-7
clone size: few
CDR3 DNA: TGTGCCAGCAGCTCGTTGGAGCGGGGGCCCTACGAGCAGTACTTC
CDR3 protein: CASSSLERGPYEQYF

V gene: TRBV5-4
D gene: -
J gene: TRBJ2-1
clone size: few
CDR3 DNA: TGTGCCAGCAGCTATAACGGAGGGCTTCGCTACAATGAGCAGTTCTTC
CDR3 protein: CASSYNGGLRYNEQFF

V gene: TRBV12-3/TRBV12-4
D gene: TRBD1
J gene: TRBJ1-5
clone size: -
CDR3 DNA: TGTGCCAGCAGGCCCGACAGGGCGCAGCCCCAGCATTTT
CDR3 protein: CASRPDRAQPQHF

V gene: TRBV28
D gene: -
J gene: TRBJ1-2
clone size: -
CDR3 DNA: TGTGCCAGCAGTTCCAACAGGTTAGGTTATGGCTACACCTTC
CDR3 protein: CASSSNRLGYGYTF

V gene: TRBV18
D gene: TRBD1
J gene: TRBJ1-1
clone size: -
CDR3 DNA: TGTGCCAGCTCACTACAGGGGACGTATGAAGCTTTCTTT
CDR3 protein: CASSLQGTYEAFF

V gene: TRBV10-2
D gene: TRBD1
J gene: TRBJ1-1
clone size: few
CDR3 DNA: TGCGCCAGCAGGGACAGGGGAACTGAAGCTTTCTTT
CDR3 protein: CASRDRGTEAFF

V gene: TRBV11-2
D gene: -
J gene: TRBJ2-7
clone size: many
CDR3 DNA: TGTGCCAGCAGCCTCACAGGGTCGGGGCGCGAGCAGTACTTC
CDR3 protein: CASSLTGSGREQYF

V gene: TRBV7-9
D gene: -
J gene: TRBJ1-3
clone size: few
CDR3 DNA: TGTAAGGTGGACTTCGGAAACACCATATATTTT
CDR3 protein: CKVDFGNTIYF

V gene: TRBV2
D gene: -
J gene: TRBJ2-6
clone size: few
CDR3 DNA: TGTGCCAGCAGTCTAGACATCTCTGGGGCCAACGTCCTGACTTTC
CDR3 protein: CASSLDISGANVLTF

V gene: TRBV6-1
D gene: TRBD2
J gene: TRBJ2-4
clone size: -
CDR3 DNA: TGTGCCAGCAGTGAAGGGACTTCAGCGGGGGGGCTAAACATTCAGTACTTC
CDR3 protein: CASSEGTSAGGLNIQYF

V gene: TRBV4-2
D gene: -
J gene: TRBJ1-1
clone size: many
CDR3 DNA: TGTGCCAGCAGCCGACAAAACACTGAAGCTTTCTTT
CDR3 protein: CASSRQNTEAFF

V gene: TRBV6-5
D gene: -
J gene: TRBJ2-6
clone size: few
CDR3 DNA: TGTGCCAGCAGTCCAACAGCACTCTCTGGGGCCAACGTCCTGACTTTC
CDR3 protein: CASSPTALSGANVLTF

V gene: TRBV5-1
D gene: TRBD2
J gene: TRBJ2-3
clone size: -
CDR3 DNA: TGCGCCAGCAGCTCCAACCCCCTTACTAGCGGGGGGTTCGCAGATACGCAGTATTTT
CDR3 protein: CASSSNPLTSGGFADTQYF

V gene: TRBV4-2
D gene: TRBD1
J gene: TRBJ1-2
clone size: -
CDR3 DNA: TGTGCCAGCAGCCAAGACAGGGACAGCTATGGCTACACCTTC
CDR3 protein: CASSQDRDSYGYTF

V gene: TRBV7-2
D gene: -
J gene: TRBJ2-5
clone size: -
CDR3 DNA: TGTGCCAGCAGCTTAGAAATAGGGCGGGAGACCCAGTACTTC
CDR3 protein: CASSLEIGRETQYF

V gene: TRBV6-1
D gene: -
J gene: TRBJ1-1
clone size: -
CDR3 DNA: TGTGCCAGCAGTGAGGGATACGGCACTGAAGCTTTCTTT
CDR3 protein: CASSEGYGTEAFF

V gene: TRBV28
D gene: TRBD2
J gene: TRBJ2-1
clone size: many
CDR3 DNA: TGTGCCAGCGGGCGGGAGCGCTCCTACAATGAGCAGTTCTTC
CDR3 protein: CASGRERSYNEQFF

V gene: TRBV3-1
D gene: -
J gene: TRBJ2-4
clone size: few
CDR3 DNA: TGTGCCAGCAGCCAAGACAAGGATCGGAACATTCAGTACTTC
CDR3 protein: CASSQDKDRNIQYF

V gene: TRBV6-6
D gene: -
J gene: TRBJ1-5
clone size: few
CDR3 DNA: TGTGCCAGCAGTTACTCCGGTGCGGCAGGGAATCAGCCCCAGCATTTT
CDR3 protein: CASSYSGAAGNQPQHF

V gene: TRBV12-3/TRBV12-4
D gene: TRBD1
J gene: TRBJ1-4
clone size: many
CDR3 DNA: TGTGCCAGCAGGCAAACCGGGACAGGGTCGGAAAAACTGTTTTTT
CDR3 protein: CASRQTGTGSEKLFF

V gene: TRBV12-3/TRBV12-4
D gene: TRBD2
J gene: TRBJ2-5
clone size: -
CDR3 DNA: TGTGCCAGCAGTTTAGGTGGGAGGGTGGCCCAGTACTTC
CDR3 protein: CASSLGGRVAQYF

V gene: TRBV20-1
D gene: -
J gene: TRBJ2-6
clone size: -
CDR3 DNA: TGCAGTGCTAGACCAGAGGCCGGGACATCCCGAGATTCTGGGGCCAACGTCCTGACTTTC
CDR3 protein: CSARPEAGTSRDSGANVLTF

V gene: TRBV7-8
D gene: -
J gene: TRBJ1-6
clone size: -
CDR3 DNA: TGTGCCAGCAGCTCGGAGATTATTGCTTATAATTCACCCCTCCACTTT
CDR3 protein: CASSSEIIAYNSPLHF

V gene: TRBV7-2
D gene: -
J gene: TRBJ2-7
clone size: -
CDR3 DNA: TGTGCCAGCAGTCAGGGAAGCTCCTACGAGCAGTACTTC
CDR3 protein: CASSQGSSYEQYF

V gene: TRBV28
D gene: TRBD2
J gene: TRBJ2-1
clone size: many
CDR3 DNA: TGTGCCAGCAGTGATTGGACTAGCGGGCAGTTCTTC
CDR3 protein: CASSDWTSGQFF

V gene: TRBV7-8
D gene: TRBD2
J gene: TRBJ2-2
clone size: -
CDR3 DNA: TGTGCCAGCAGCTCGGCGGGAGGGACCGGGGAGCTGTTTTTT
CDR3 protein: CASSSAGGTGELFF

V gene: TRBV7-9
D gene: -
J gene: TRBJ2-7
clone size: many
CDR3 DNA: TGTGCCAGCAGCTTAGTCGGTGACTACGAGCAGTACTTC
CDR3 protein: CASSLVGDYEQYF

V gene: TRBV5-1
D gene: -
J gene: TRBJ2-3
clone size: -
CDR3 DNA: TGCACCAGCAGCATCGGACGGGCTAGCACAGATACGCAGTATTTT
CDR3 protein: CTSSIGRASTDTQYF

V gene: TRBV7-2
D gene: -
J gene: TRBJ1-2
clone size: -
CDR3 DNA: TGTGCCAGCAGCTCCCAAACAGGGAGGAGAGCTAACTATGGCTACACCTTC
CDR3 protein: CASSSQTGRRANYGYTF